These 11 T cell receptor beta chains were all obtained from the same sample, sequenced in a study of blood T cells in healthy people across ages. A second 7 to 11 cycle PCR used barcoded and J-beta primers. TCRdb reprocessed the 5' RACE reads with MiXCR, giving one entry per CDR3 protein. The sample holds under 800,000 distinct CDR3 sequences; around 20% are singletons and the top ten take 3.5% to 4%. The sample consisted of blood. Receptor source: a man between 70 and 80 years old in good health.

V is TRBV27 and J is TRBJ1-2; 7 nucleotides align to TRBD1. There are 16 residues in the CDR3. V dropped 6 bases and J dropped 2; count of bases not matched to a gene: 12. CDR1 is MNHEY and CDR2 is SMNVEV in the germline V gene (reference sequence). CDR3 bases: TGTGCCAGCAGCCCCACTGGGACAGCGTACAACTATGGCTACACCTTC. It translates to CASSPTGTAYNYGYTF.

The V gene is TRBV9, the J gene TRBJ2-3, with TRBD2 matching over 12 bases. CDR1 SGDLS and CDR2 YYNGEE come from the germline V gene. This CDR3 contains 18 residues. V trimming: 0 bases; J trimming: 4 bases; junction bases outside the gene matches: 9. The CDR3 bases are TGTGCCAGCAGCGTAGTCCTAGCGGGAGGGCCCGAGCCAGATACGCAGTATTTT. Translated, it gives CASSVVLAGGPEPDTQYF.

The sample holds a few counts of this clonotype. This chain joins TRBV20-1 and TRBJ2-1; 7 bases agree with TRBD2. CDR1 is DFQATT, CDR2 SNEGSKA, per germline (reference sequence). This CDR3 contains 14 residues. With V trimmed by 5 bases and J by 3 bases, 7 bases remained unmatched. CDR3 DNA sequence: TGCAGTGCTGAAAGCGGGAAGAACTACAATGAGCAGTTCTTC. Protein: CSAESGKNYNEQFF.

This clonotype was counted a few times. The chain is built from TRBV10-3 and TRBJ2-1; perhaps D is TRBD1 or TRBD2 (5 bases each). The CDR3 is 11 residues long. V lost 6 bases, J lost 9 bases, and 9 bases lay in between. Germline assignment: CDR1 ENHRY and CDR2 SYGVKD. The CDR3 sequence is CAIRGTAEQFF. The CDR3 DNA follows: TGTGCCATCAGGGGGACGGCTGAGCAGTTCTTC.

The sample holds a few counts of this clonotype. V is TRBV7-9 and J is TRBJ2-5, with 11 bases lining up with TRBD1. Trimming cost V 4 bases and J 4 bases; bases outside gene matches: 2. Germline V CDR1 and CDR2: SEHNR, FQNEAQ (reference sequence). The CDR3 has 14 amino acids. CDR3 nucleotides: TGTGCCAGCAGCTGGACAGGGGGCTTAGAGACCCAGTACTTC. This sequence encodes CASSWTGGLETQYF.

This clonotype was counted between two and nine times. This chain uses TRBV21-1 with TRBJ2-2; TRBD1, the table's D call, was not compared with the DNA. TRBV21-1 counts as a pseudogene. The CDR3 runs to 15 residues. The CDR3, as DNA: TGTGCCAGCAGCAACACTCCCGGCGCCGGCGGGGAGCTGTTTTTT. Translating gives CASSNTPGAGGELFF.

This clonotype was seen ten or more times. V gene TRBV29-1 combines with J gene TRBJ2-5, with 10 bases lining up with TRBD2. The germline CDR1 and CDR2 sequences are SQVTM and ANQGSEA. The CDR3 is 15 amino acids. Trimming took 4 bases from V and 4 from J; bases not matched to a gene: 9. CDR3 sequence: CSVGKLAGVGETQYF. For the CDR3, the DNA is TGCAGCGTTGGAAAGCTAGCGGGAGTTGGAGAGACCCAGTACTTC.

CDR3 protein: CSVGQGERVAQYF. DNA for the CDR3: TGCAGCGTGGGACAGGGGGAAAGGGTGGCCCAGTACTTC. The chain joins TRBV29-1 to TRBJ2-5; 11 nucleotides match TRBD1. Germline V CDR1 and CDR2: SQVTM, ANQGSEA. The CDR3 runs to 13 residues. J gave up 9 bases and V 6 bases, and 9 bases lay outside the gene matches.

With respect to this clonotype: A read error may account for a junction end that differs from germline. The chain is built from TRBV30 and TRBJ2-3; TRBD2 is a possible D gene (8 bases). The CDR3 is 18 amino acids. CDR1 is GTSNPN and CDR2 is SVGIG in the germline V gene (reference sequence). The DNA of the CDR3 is TGTGCCTGGAGTGTACTCAGGGGGTGGCGGGAGGCCACAGATACGCGGTATTTT. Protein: CAWSVLRGWREATDTRYF.

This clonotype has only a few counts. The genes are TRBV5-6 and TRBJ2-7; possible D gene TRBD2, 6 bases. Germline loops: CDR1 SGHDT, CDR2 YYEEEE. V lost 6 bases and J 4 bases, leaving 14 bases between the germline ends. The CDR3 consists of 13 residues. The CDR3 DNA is TGTGCCAGCACTTTCCGGGGAGGATACGAGCAGTACTTC. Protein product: CASTFRGGYEQYF.

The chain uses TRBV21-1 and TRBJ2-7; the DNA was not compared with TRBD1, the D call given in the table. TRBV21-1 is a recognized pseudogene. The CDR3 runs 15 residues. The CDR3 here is CASSKERGWTYEQYF. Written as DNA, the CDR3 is TGTGCCAGCAGCAAAGAGAGGGGGTGGACCTACGAGCAGTACTTC.